This entry concerns a single T cell receptor beta chain. It lacks a known antigen. The input lacks base qualities; no much larger clone sits a single base away. The record originates from a study of cytomegalovirus exposure and HLA in healthy donors (dated by TCRdb to 2016 to 2017). Regarding the study in general: An earlier analysis of 587 of the donors reported 250 to 300 Gb of sequence data and 95 million to 120 million unique TCR beta sequences obtained from around 190 million T cells. An early release that covered more than 550 HLA-typed donors contained approximately 300 gigabases of sequencing data and 75 million to 100 million unique TCR sequences. Among the roughly 390 genotyped donors, approximately 82% belonged to the genetic ancestry cluster associated with self-reported Caucasian donors. The study was designed to test whether signatures of past pathogen exposure could be identified by cataloging public T cell receptors. Using immunosequencing, the study profiled T cell repertoires from about 620 subjects and related those repertoires to cytomegalovirus serostatus. A separate validation cohort of about 110 different subjects was used in addition to the roughly 640-subject first cohort. High-throughput TCR immunosequencing, statistical association of individual TCRs with disease status, and machine learning were combined to predict cytomegalovirus infection status. A later analysis re-analyzed previously published TCR beta repertoires from 600 to 850 donors and added high-resolution HLA genotyping to study TCR occurrence patterns. In the later analysis, no new phenotypic data were used to find candidate immune exposures; instead, reliance was placed on TCR beta sequences and their occurrence across donors. An earlier analysis of fewer than 700 of the donors applied high-throughput TCR beta sequencing to assess whether each TCR beta V gene segment acted as functional or pseudogenic. Donor age, sex, ethnicity and CMV serostatus were compiled together with the repertoire data. In a later genetic analysis, genome-wide SNP genotypes for 398 of the 666 donors were used, and that subset was treated as a discovery cohort. Every repertoire in the discovery cohort had been generated on one and the same sequencing platform. HLA typing covered class I and class II loci at four-digit resolution. The number of donors typed differed by locus, with 629-630 for A, B, C, DRB1 and DQB1, roughly 520 for DQA1, nearly 610 for DPA1, and 400 to 490 for DPB1. Roughly 5 DR-DQ haplotypes were handled as single units for association and clustering, since linkage in the cohort was strong. On average, over 200,000 unique TCR beta nucleotide sequences were sequenced per donor among roughly 430 genotyped donors of the cohort, with roughly 18% of those sequences being non-productive. Overall study outcomes, separate from this receptor: A cluster of highly shared sequence variants was judged likely to be a technical artifact of the sequencing pipeline. The only immune exposure information available for the cohort was CMV serostatus. In an earlier analysis of over 550 of the donors, most TCR beta V segments were observed in productive rearrangements about 87% or about 30% of the time, broadly matching IMGT annotations. In a later analysis, most CMV-associated TCR beta chains were found to appear HLA-restricted, with HLA associations seemingly driven largely by CMV exposure. In this cohort, only TCR beta chains were sequenced, and detectable features were limited by the absence of alpha or paired-chain data. While some public TCRs were present in many individuals, most TCR sequences turned up only very rarely across donors. Linkage disequilibrium might explain the correlated functional status among segregating V segments, but an unknown experimental factor could not be ruled out. A further reported finding was that TCR beta sequences accurately predicted the HLA-A and HLA-B alleles for most subjects in the first cohort. In both the original and validation cohorts, the classifier was reported to diagnose cytomegalovirus status with high specificity and sensitivity. According to a later analysis, parvovirus B19, influenza, CMV and Epstein-Barr virus appeared linked to several top co-occurrence clusters. It was suggested by the authors that the approach could potentially be generalized to other disease states and immunological phenotypes. Presence/absence analyses assumed roughly uniform sequencing depth across donors, an assumption that may not hold. In vitro tests confirmed that a few of the cytomegalovirus-associated TCR beta chains recognize cytomegalovirus antigens. A later analysis associated some 17,000 TCR beta sequences with specific HLA alleles at a false discovery rate of 0.05. Some IMGT-functional V segments, including TRBV6-2 and TRBV6-3, could not be told apart with the 87-base-pair reads, so those segments were excluded. In the study, approximately 160 TCR beta chains were listed as associated with cytomegalovirus. A later genetic analysis reported fewer N-insertions in productive TCRs among donors in an Asian-associated ancestry cluster than the roughly 720-donor mean. An association between a missense DCLRE1C variant and V-gene and J-gene trimming of TCR beta chains was found in a later genetic analysis and replicated in an independent cohort. When HLA alleles, especially DR and DQ, strongly co-occurred, TCR associations were difficult to assign to individual alleles. In a later analysis, HLA-associated TCR beta chains showed more clonal expansion and lower generation probabilities than non-associated chains that were equally common. In a later analysis, the rate of TCR association differed among HLA loci, with DRB1 alleles having the most associated TCRs and HLA-C alleles having the fewest. Because some donors lacked HLA typing at each locus, the association tests relied only on the typed subset. The earlier analysis of nearly 600 of the donors excluded fewer than 20 rarely observed V segments, including chromosome 9 orphons, because counts were too low.

The receptor library was made with the immunoSEQ multiplex PCR assay. The multiplex PCR relied on a mix of 60 forward primers for TCR Vbeta segments and 13 reverse primers for TCR Jbeta segments. Amplification of the CDR3 region of rearranged TCR beta genes was performed with a multiplex PCR assay on genomic DNA. Amplified TCR beta libraries were sequenced as 87-base-pair reads on the Illumina HiSeq System. The authors' pipeline ran thus. In a later analysis, tens of millions of unique TCR beta chains were counted across the 500 to 850 repertoires, and around 10 million of these chains were shared by at least two donors. Raw reads were error-corrected and collapsed into unique sequences by a nearest-neighbor algorithm in which closely related sequences were merged to remove PCR and sequencing errors. Alignment of CDR3 sequences to IMGT reference sequences was used to assign V, D and J gene segments. For a sequence to be retained, a match of at least six nucleotides to both a V gene segment and a J gene segment was required. Rearrangements were called productive when the CDR3 lacked stop codons and stayed in frame with V and J; all others were non-productive. CDR3 was defined according to IMGT convention as the region running from the second conserved V-encoded cysteine to the conserved J-encoded phenylalanine. The earlier analysis of approximately 590 of the donors excluded any sequence lacking an unambiguous match to a single V gene segment. An earlier analysis of just under 600 of the donors called V segments functional above 56.7% productive rearrangements and segregating when the between-donor standard deviation exceeded 5%. A statistical classification framework was built for diagnosing cytomegalovirus status from the catalog of TCR beta chain sequences. In a later analysis, V and J genes were assigned by comparing TCR nucleotide sequences against IMGT/GENE-DB human TR gene sequences. The TCRdist pipeline was used in a later analysis to assign CDR3 sequences and most-parsimonious VDJ recombination scenarios. In a later analysis, every TCR beta chain was defined by the combination of its CDR3 amino acid sequence and its V-gene family, and reads without a unique V-gene family were dropped. A later analysis removed 592 highly shared, low-generation-probability nucleotide sequences to deal with suspected cross-contamination and a sequencing artifact. A later analysis calculated a clonal expansion index for each public chain from normalized within-repertoire ranks of inferred template counts. Generation probabilities in a later analysis came from a VDJ recombination model fitted to out-of-frame rearrangements, and those results were checked against IGoR. In a later analysis, TCR-TCR, TCR-HLA and TCR-CMV co-occurrence was scored with hypergeometric tests, and a repertoire-size bias correction was applied to TCR pairs. In a later analysis, false discovery rates were estimated by permuting HLA or CMV assignments 20 times. In a later analysis, co-occurring TCRs were grouped using DBSCAN, and TCRdist sequence similarity was added for clustering within HLA-allele-positive subsets. For co-occurrence clustering, repertoires with fewer than 30,000 or more than 120,000 public chains were excluded, along with 4 to 6 repertoires with anomalous nucleotide sharing. TCRdb took over this immuneACCESS table, retaining in-frame rearrangements with V and J assigned. Such tables are incomplete; in checked studies, under half of the missing clones stem from an unresolved V gene, and the remainder is unexplained. V and J calls and clone size come straight from that table; D and trimming were deduced from the DNA. The sample table holds about 180,000 clones, of which about 80% were seen once. The ten biggest clones cover roughly 0.5% of the sample.

The cohort consisted of 600 to 750 healthy bone marrow donors. At the time of sampling, all cohort members were nominally healthy, though unrecorded immune exposures were likely present. The donor tested CMV seronegative and was one of the 352 seronegative cohort members. Every donor gave a peripheral blood sample, and the peripheral blood mononuclear cells from that sample were used for TCR beta sequencing. The Qiagen DNeasy Blood Extraction Kit was used to extract genomic DNA from the blood cell samples. As encoded in the germline V gene, CDR1 is SQVTM while CDR2 is ANQGSEA. V lost 5 bases and J lost 5 bases, and the count of bases not matched to a germline gene is 5. The CDR3 has 12 amino acids, counting the end cysteine and phenylalanine. Just CDR3 DNA is preserved here, 36 bases in frame from base 1.

The sequence was obtained from a woman between 50 and 59 years old in good health and CMV-seronegative. This receptor chain uses TRBV29-1 and TRBJ2-7; the junction holds 8 bases that match TRBD1. The specimen was PBMCs. The DNA is as follows: TGCAGCGTTCGGACAGGGTATAACGAGCAGTACTTC. Translated, this is CSVRTGYNEQYF.